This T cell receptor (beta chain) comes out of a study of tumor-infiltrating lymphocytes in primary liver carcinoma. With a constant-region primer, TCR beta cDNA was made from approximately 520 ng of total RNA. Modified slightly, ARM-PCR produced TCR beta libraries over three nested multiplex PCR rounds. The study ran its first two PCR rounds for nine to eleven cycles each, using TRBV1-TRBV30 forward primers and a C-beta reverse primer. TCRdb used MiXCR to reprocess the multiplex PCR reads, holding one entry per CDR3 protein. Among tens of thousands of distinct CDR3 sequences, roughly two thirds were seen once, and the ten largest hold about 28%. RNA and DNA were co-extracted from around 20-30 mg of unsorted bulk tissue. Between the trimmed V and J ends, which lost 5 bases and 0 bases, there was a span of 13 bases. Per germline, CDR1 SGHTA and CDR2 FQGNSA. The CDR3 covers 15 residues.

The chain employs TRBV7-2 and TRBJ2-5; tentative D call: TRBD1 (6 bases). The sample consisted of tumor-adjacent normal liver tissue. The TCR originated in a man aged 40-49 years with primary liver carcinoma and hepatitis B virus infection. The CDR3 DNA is TGTGCCAGCAGCCCACACCAGGGGAACCAAGAGACCCAGTACTTC. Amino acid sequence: CASSPHQGNQETQYF.